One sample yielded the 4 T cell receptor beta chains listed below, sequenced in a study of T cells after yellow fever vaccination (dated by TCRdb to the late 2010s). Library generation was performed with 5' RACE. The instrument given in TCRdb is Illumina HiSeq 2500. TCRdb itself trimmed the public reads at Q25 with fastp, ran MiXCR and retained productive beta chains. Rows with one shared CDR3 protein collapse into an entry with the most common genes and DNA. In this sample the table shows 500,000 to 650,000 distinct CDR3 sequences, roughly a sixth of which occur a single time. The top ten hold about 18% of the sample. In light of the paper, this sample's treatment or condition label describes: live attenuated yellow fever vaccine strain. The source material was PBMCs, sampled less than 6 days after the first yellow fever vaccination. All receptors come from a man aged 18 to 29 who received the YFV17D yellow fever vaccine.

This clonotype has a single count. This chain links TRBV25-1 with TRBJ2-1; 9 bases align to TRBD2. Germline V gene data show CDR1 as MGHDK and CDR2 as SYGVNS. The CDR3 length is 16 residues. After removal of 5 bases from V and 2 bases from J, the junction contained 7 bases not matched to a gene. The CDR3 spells CASSFERGVAYNEQFF. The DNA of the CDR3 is TGTGCCAGCAGTTTCGAGCGGGGGGTTGCCTACAATGAGCAGTTCTTC.

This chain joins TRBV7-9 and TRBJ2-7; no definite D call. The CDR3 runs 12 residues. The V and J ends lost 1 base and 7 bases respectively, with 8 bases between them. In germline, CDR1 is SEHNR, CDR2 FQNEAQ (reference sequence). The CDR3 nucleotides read TGTGCCAGCAGCTTAGATGCTAGGGAGCAGTACTTC. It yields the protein CASSLDAREQYF.

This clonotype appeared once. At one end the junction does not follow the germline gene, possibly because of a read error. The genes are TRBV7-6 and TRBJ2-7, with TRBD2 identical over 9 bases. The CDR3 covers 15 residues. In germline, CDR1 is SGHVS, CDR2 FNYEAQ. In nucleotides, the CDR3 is TGTGCCAGCAGTTCCCTAGCGGGGCCGTCCTACGAGAAGTACTTC. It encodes CASSSLAGPSYEKYF.

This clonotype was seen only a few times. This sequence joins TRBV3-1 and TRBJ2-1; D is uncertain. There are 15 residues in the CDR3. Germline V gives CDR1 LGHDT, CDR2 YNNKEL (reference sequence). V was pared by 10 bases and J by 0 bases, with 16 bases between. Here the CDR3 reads CATLRRGSSYNEQFF. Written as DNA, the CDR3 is TGTGCCACCCTTCGAAGAGGAAGCTCCTACAATGAGCAGTTCTTC.